Detailed here is one T cell receptor beta chain. These data belong to a study of cytomegalovirus exposure and HLA in healthy donors. The PCR ran on 60 Vbeta and 13 Jbeta primers. Only in-frame clones appear in the TCRdb table, and some are missing; sequencing was by immunoSEQ multiplex PCR. In all, the sample yields tens of thousands of clones. The V gene end was trimmed by 2 bases and the J gene end by 2 bases; junction bases not matched to a gene: 8. The length of the CDR3 is 16 residues. The germline V gene encodes CDR1 SEHNR and CDR2 FQNEAQ (reference sequence). The V call is TRBV7-9, the J call TRBJ2-7, with 8 bases lining up with TRBD1. The clonotype originates from a man younger than 45 in good health and CMV-seropositive. Sequencing was carried out using PBMCs. The CDR3 sequence is CASSLFWTGKAYEQYF. For the CDR3, the DNA is TGTGCCAGCAGCTTATTCTGGACAGGGAAAGCCTACGAGCAGTACTTC.